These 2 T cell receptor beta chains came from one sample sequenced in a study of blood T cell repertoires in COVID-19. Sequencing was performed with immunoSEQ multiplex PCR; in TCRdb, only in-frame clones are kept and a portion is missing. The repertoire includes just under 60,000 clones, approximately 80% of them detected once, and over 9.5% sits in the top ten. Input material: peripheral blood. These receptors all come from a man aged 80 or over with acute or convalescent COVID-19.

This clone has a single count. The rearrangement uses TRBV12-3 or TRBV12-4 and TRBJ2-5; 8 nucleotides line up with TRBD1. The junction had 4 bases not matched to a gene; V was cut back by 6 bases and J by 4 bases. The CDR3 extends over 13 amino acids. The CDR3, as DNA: TGTGCCAGCAGCCCGGGACAGGCAGAGACCCAGTACTTC. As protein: CASSPGQAETQYF.

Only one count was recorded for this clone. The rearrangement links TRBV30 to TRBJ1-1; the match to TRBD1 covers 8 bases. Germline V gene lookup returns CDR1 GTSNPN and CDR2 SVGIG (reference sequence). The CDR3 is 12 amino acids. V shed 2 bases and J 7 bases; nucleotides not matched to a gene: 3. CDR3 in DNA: TGTGCCTGGAGTCCCGGACAGGGTGAAGCTTTCTTT. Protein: CAWSPGQGEAFF.